The entry below gives a single T cell receptor (beta chain) sequence along with its context. Its target is not known. Researchers ran the PCR with 60 Vbeta and 13 Jbeta primers. Assay used: immunoSEQ multiplex PCR; TCRdb lists only in-frame clones, some missing. In total, the table holds tens of thousands of clones. The CDR3 totals 17 residues. Germline lookup yields CDR1 SGHRS and CDR2 YFSETQ. V was cut by 4 bases and J by 2 bases, with 22 bases left in between. This sample was included in a study of cytomegalovirus exposure and HLA in healthy donors. The wider study: Researchers found that about 84% of fewer than 450 genotyped donors fell within the Caucasian-associated ancestry cluster. Study-wide findings and caveats: Donor immune exposure was known only as CMV serostatus. HLA allele associations emerged for under 20,000 TCR beta sequences in a later analysis, at 0.05 false discovery rate.

This TCR was recovered from a man aged 50 to 60 in good health and CMV-seropositive. This rearrangement joins TRBV5-1 to TRBJ2-7; TRBD2 might be the D (6 bases). Sequencing was done on a sample of PBMCs. CDR3 protein: CASSPHYGGGPTYEQYF. Written as DNA, the CDR3 is TGCGCCAGCAGCCCCCACTATGGGGGAGGTCCCACCTACGAGCAGTACTTC.